A single sample gave rise to the 26 T cell receptor beta chains below, sequenced in a study of blood T cell repertoires in COVID-19. The repertoire was sequenced with immunoSEQ multiplex PCR; TCRdb's copy has only in-frame clones and lacks some. Of approximately 240,000 clones listed, 83% are singletons. Sequencing input: peripheral blood. All receptors derive from a human donor in a cohort sampled during active COVID-19.

The chain has TRBV11-1 and TRBJ2-3; the D is unclear. The germline V gene has CDR1 SGHAT and CDR2 FQDESV (reference sequence). The CDR3 is 13 amino acids. The germline V and J ends were trimmed by 2 bases and 1 base, with 4 bases remaining between them. CDR3 in DNA: TGTGCCAGCAGCTTATCCGGCACAGATACGCAGTATTTT. It yields the protein CASSLSGTDTQYF.

The chain carries TRBV5-1 and TRBJ2-7, with 7 bases that match TRBD2. J lost 0 bases, V lost 0 bases, and 3 bases had no gene match. The germline V gene has CDR1 SGHRS and CDR2 YFSETQ. The CDR3 has 15 amino acids. In DNA, the CDR3 is TGCGCCAGCAGCTTGGGAGCGGGGTTCTCCTACGAGCAGTACTTC. Translation: CASSLGAGFSYEQYF. Using reference TRBV5-1 and TRBJ2-7 for the parts outside the CDR3, the full variable domain is KAGVTQTPRYLIKTRGQQVTLSCSPISGHRSVSWYQQTPGQGLQFLFEYFSETQRNKGNFPGRFSGRQFSNSRSEMNVSTLELGDSALYLCASSLGAGFSYEQYFGPGTRLTVT.

A few counts support this clone. V usage is TRBV18 and J usage is TRBJ2-7, with D perhaps TRBD1 (6 bases). Germline V gene data show CDR1 as KGHSH and CDR2 as LQKENI. Between the trimmed V and J ends, which lost 2 bases and 6 bases, there was a span of 14 bases. The CDR3 totals 14 residues. The DNA of the CDR3 is TGTGCCAGCTCACCAGGCAGGGGAAATATCGAGCAGTACTTC. The encoded protein is CASSPGRGNIEQYF.

The rearrangement joins TRBV4-1 to TRBJ2-2; 8 nucleotides line up with TRBD1. The junction had 4 bases not matched to a gene; V was cut back by 3 bases and J by 1 base. The CDR3 runs 16 residues. Germline values: CDR1 MGHRA, CDR2 YSYEKL. The CDR3 DNA follows: TGCGCCAGCAGCCATTCCGGGACAGGGAACACCGGGGAGCTGTTTTTT. Translating gives CASSHSGTGNTGELFF.

V is TRBV27 and J is TRBJ2-7; TRBD2 aligns across 9 bases. The CDR3 covers 15 residues. V dropped 2 bases and J dropped 2; count of bases not matched to a gene: 4. Looked up from germline, CDR1 is MNHEY and CDR2 is SMNVEV (reference sequence). The CDR3, as DNA: TGTGCCAGCAGTTTAAGGCTAGCGGGACCCTACGAGCAGTACTTC. This gives the protein CASSLRLAGPYEQYF.

J is TRBJ2-7 and V is TRBV2, with 12 bases identical to TRBD2. The CDR3 loop spans 14 amino acids. Per the germline V gene, CDR1 is SNHLY and CDR2 is FYNNEI. Unmatched junction bases numbered 6, after V lost 5 bases and J lost 7 bases. CDR3 sequence: CASSRTSGEREQYF. The CDR3 nucleotides are TGTGCCAGCAGTCGGACTAGCGGGGAAAGAGAGCAGTACTTC.

The chain links TRBV27 to TRBJ2-7, with 9 bases aligning to TRBD1. Germline lookup yields CDR1 MNHEY and CDR2 SMNVEV (reference sequence). Losses at the gene ends were 2 bases for V and 7 bases for J; bases not matched to a gene: 12. The CDR3 extends over 16 amino acids. The CDR3 loop is CASSLRAGTGLGEQYF. CDR3 nucleotide sequence: TGTGCCAGCAGTTTACGGGCCGGGACAGGGCTAGGAGAGCAGTACTTC.

This rearrangement joins TRBV4-1 to TRBJ2-3, with a weak D call TRBD2 (5 bases). Germline CDR1 reads MGHRA; CDR2 reads YSYEKL. This CDR3 is 15 amino acids long. Trimming removed 2 bases at V and 0 bases at J, with 9 bases between. The CDR3 nucleotides read TGCGCCAGCAGCCAACAGCGGATTAGCACAGATACGCAGTATTTT. Its protein product is CASSQQRISTDTQYF.

The chain links TRBV30 to TRBJ1-1; possibly TRBD1 for D (5 bases). Trimming took off 6 bases at V and 4 bases at J, with 15 bases between the two ends. Germline CDR1 GTSNPN, CDR2 SVGIG (reference sequence). This CDR3 spans 13 amino acids. CDR3 DNA: TGTGCCTGTCCCGGCAGGGTGGGCACTGAAGCTTTCTTT. This codes for CACPGRVGTEAFF.

The rearrangement uses TRBV6-5 and TRBJ2-5; 10 bases map to TRBD2. The CDR3 has 15 residues. With 4 bases clipped from V and 5 bases from J, the junction kept 7 bases outside the gene matches. Germline-derived CDR1 and CDR2 are MNHEY and SVGAGI. CDR3 protein: CASSLRLAGRETQYF. The DNA of the CDR3 is TGTGCCAGCAGTTTAAGACTAGCGGGTAGGGAGACCCAGTACTTC.

The rearrangement uses TRBV29-1 and TRBJ2-1, with a possible D match to TRBD2 (6 bases). Germline V gene data show CDR1 as SQVTM and CDR2 as ANQGSEA. The CDR3 totals 16 residues. The V gene lost 3 bases and the J gene lost 1 base, with 16 bases spanning the gap. The CDR3 DNA reads TGCAGCGTTGAGGGGGTACGGAGCGGGTCCTACAATGAGCAGTTCTTC. Translating it yields CSVEGVRSGSYNEQFF.

V and J are TRBV9 and TRBJ2-5, with no clear D. Germline V gene data show CDR1 as SGDLS and CDR2 as YYNGEE. The CDR3 is 13 amino acids. Trimming shortened V by 0 bases and J by 5 bases, and 8 bases separated the two germline ends. CDR3 DNA: TGTGCCAGCAGCGTAGCTACCGGGGAGACCCAGTACTTC. It is translated as CASSVATGETQYF.

This chain uses TRBV6-2 or TRBV6-3 with TRBJ2-5; no definite D call. Per the germline V gene, CDR1 is MNHEY and CDR2 is SVGEGT. CDR3 length: 14 amino acids. Trimming pared 5 bases from V and 2 bases from J, leaving 12 bases between. CDR3 bases: TGTGCCAGCAGTCGCCCCGGAGTACAAGAGACCCAGTACTTC. As protein: CASSRPGVQETQYF.

V is TRBV25-1 and J is TRBJ2-4; weak D call: TRBD2 (6 bases). V was clipped by 4 bases and J by 3 bases, with 10 bases between them. Per germline, CDR1 MGHDK and CDR2 SYGVNS. The length of the CDR3 is 14 residues. CDR3 protein: CASSGSGFKNIQYF. The CDR3 nucleotides are TGTGCCAGCAGTGGTAGCGGATTCAAAAACATTCAGTACTTC.

J is TRBJ1-5 and V is TRBV19; D unclear. Germline lookup yields CDR1 LNHDA and CDR2 SQIVND (reference sequence). V was cut by 4 bases and J by 0 bases, with 13 bases left in between. The CDR3 runs to 16 residues. CDR3 coding DNA: TGTGCCAGTAGTACCCCCAGCGGGTATAGCAATCAGCCCCAGCATTTT. This codes for CASSTPSGYSNQPQHF.

The rearrangement joins TRBV9 to TRBJ2-2; 7 bases match TRBD2. Germline CDR1 is SGDLS and CDR2 is YYNGEE. The CDR3 loop spans 17 amino acids. V lost 5 bases and J lost 3; bases outside the gene matches: 13. The CDR3 DNA sequence: TGTGCCAGCAGTCTTACATCCGGGACTACCTACACCGGGGAGCTGTTTTTT. The encoded protein is CASSLTSGTTYTGELFF.

The chain links TRBV20-1 to TRBJ2-7; 8 bases are a match to TRBD1. J lost 3 bases, V lost 3 bases, and 13 bases had no gene match. Germline CDR1 and CDR2: DFQATT and SNEGSKA (reference sequence). This CDR3 has 16 amino acids. CDR3 sequence (DNA): TGCAGTGCTAGTCTCTACTTGGGCAGGGGGCACTACGAGCAGTACTTC. The encoded protein is CSASLYLGRGHYEQYF.

This chain connects TRBV4-1 to TRBJ2-7, with 7 bases identical to TRBD2. V lost 4 bases and J lost 0; bases outside the gene matches: 6. The CDR3 consists of 15 residues. Germline CDR1 and CDR2: MGHRA and YSYEKL. The CDR3 DNA follows: TGCGCCAGCAGCCCGACTAGCCAGAGCTCCTACGAGCAGTACTTC. It is translated as CASSPTSQSSYEQYF.

The rearrangement uses TRBV19 and TRBJ2-1; 9 nucleotides align to TRBD2. CDR3 length: 16 amino acids. The junction had 13 bases not matched to a gene; V was cut back by 9 bases and J by 4 bases. Germline CDR1 and CDR2: LNHDA and SQIVND (reference sequence). DNA for the CDR3: TGTGCCAGCTCCATCCCGGGACTAGCACCTTACAATGAGCAGTTCTTC. Protein sequence: CASSIPGLAPYNEQFF.

This clone was seen only once. The chain links TRBV15 to TRBJ2-3; 13 nucleotides match TRBD2. In germline, CDR1 is LNHNV, CDR2 YYDKDF (reference sequence). Trimming removed 2 bases from V and 5 bases from J; junction bases left unmatched: 10. The CDR3 sequence is 18 residues long. The CDR3 sequence: CATSRSIPGLAGKDTQYF. CDR3 nucleotides: TGTGCCACCAGCAGATCCATTCCGGGACTAGCGGGAAAAGATACGCAGTATTTT.

V is TRBV11-2 and J is TRBJ2-7; 9 bases agree with TRBD1. In germline, CDR1 is SGHAT, CDR2 FQNNGV. V was pared by 1 base and J by 4 bases, with 11 bases of the junction left unmatched. The CDR3 runs 17 residues. CDR3 in amino acids: CASSLVAGTGNEYEQYF. CDR3 coding DNA: TGTGCCAGCAGCTTAGTAGCTGGGACAGGGAATGAGTACGAGCAGTACTTC. Using reference TRBV11-2 and TRBJ2-7 for the parts outside the CDR3, the full variable domain is EAGVAQSPRYKIIEKRQSVAFWCNPISGHATLYWYQQILGQGPKLLIQFQNNGVVDDSQLPKDRFSAERLKGVDSTLKIQPAKLEDSAVYLCASSLVAGTGNEYEQYFGPGTRLTVT.

The chain couples TRBV5-1 to TRBJ1-1; possible D gene TRBD1, 6 bases. V lost 4 bases and J 3 bases, leaving 10 bases between the germline ends. Germline V gene data show CDR1 as SGHRS and CDR2 as YFSETQ. CDR3 size: 13 residues. The CDR3 region has the DNA TGCGCCAGCAGCCCAAACAGGGACACTGAAGCTTTCTTT. This translates into CASSPNRDTEAFF.

The chain employs TRBV28 and TRBJ2-7; 11 bases fit TRBD1. The CDR3 totals 15 residues. The V gene end was trimmed by 10 bases and the J gene end by 0 bases; junction bases not matched to a gene: 8. The germline gives CDR1 MDHEN, CDR2 SYDVKM. DNA for the CDR3: TGTGCCACCAATGAGGACAGGGGGCACTCCTACGAGCAGTACTTC. Translated, it gives CATNEDRGHSYEQYF.

This sequence joins TRBV28 and TRBJ2-1; TRBD2 is a possible D gene (6 bases). Germline V gene data show CDR1 as MDHEN and CDR2 as SYDVKM. V was trimmed by 2 bases and J by 4 bases, leaving 6 bases between them. The CDR3 runs to 13 residues. The CDR3: CASSLAGYNEQFF. Here the CDR3 DNA reads TGTGCCAGCAGTTTAGCGGGGTACAATGAGCAGTTCTTC. The variable domain in full, completed from reference TRBV28 and TRBJ2-1, reads DVKVTQSSRYLVKRTGEKVFLECVQDMDHENMFWYRQDPGLGLRLIYFSYDVKMKEKGDIPEGYSVSREKKERFSLILESASTNQTSMYLCASSLAGYNEQFFGPGTRLTVL.

J is TRBJ1-2 and V is TRBV2, with D perhaps TRBD1 (5 bases). Germline values: CDR1 SNHLY, CDR2 FYNNEI. V lost 5 bases to trimming and J lost 14 bases, with 12 bases between them. This CDR3 spans 10 amino acids. CDR3 residues: CASSRPGFTF. The CDR3 DNA is TGTGCCAGCAGTCGTCCAGGGTTTACCTTC.

J is TRBJ2-1 and V is TRBV3-1 (or the pseudogene TRBV3-2); 11 nucleotides align to TRBD2. This CDR3 comprises 18 residues. Germline V gene lookup returns CDR1 LGHDT and CDR2 YNNKEL (reference sequence). J gave up 1 base and V 0 bases, and 5 bases lay outside the gene matches. DNA for the CDR3: TGTGCCAGCAGCCAAGACGCGGGACTAGCGGAGTCCTACAATGAGCAGTTCTTC. Residues: CASSQDAGLAESYNEQFF.